This T cell receptor beta chain stems from a study of blood T cell repertoires in COVID-19. Study information: Sites across the United States, Italy and Spain contributed samples from acute and convalescent COVID-19. PBMCs, B-cell-depleted T cells, or T cells provided the cDNA or gDNA that made up the material.

In the study's own analysis: Estimation of nucleated cell counts relied on the amplification of reference gene primers. TCRdb keeps only in-frame clones here, not all; method: immunoSEQ multiplex PCR. V, J and clone size were drawn from that table, and D and trimming were deduced from the DNA. The data show 150,000 to 200,000 clones, around 87% seen once. CDR3 length: 14 amino acids. From germline, CDR1 is SEHNR and CDR2 FQNEAQ (reference sequence). V dropped 6 bases and J dropped 6 bases, with 14 bases sitting between them. This clone was counted a few times. Input material: peripheral blood. V usage is TRBV7-9 and J usage is TRBJ2-2; tentative D call: TRBD2 (5 bases). This sequence was found in a woman aged 30 to 39 with active or convalescent COVID-19. Here the CDR3 reads CASSSARGPGELFF. The CDR3 coding sequence is TGTGCCAGCAGTTCTGCTCGAGGGCCCGGGGAGCTGTTTTTT.